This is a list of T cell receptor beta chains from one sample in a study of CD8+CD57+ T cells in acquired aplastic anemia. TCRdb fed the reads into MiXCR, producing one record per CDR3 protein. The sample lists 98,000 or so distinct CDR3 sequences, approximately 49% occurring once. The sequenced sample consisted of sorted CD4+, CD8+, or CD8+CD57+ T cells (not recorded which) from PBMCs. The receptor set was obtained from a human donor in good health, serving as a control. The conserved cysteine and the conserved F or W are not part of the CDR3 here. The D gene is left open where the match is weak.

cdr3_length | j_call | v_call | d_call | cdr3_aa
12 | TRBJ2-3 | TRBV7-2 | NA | ASSQVSPTDTQY
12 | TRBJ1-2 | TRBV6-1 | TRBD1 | ASSRDRAGYGYT
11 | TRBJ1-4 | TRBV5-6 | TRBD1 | ASSAGQGLKLF
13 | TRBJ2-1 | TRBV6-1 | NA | ASSRRLLPNNEQF
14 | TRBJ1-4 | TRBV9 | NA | ASSLGGGASNEKLF
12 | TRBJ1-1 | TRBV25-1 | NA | ASSESSRVTEAF
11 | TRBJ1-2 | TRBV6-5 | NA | ASSYVGAAGYT
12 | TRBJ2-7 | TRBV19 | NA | ASSMGGSLSEQY
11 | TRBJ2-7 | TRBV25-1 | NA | ASSFGGSYEQY
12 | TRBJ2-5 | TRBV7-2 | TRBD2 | ASSQDRGVGIQY
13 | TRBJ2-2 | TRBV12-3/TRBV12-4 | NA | ACSSIIMNTGELF
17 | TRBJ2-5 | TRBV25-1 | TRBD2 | ASSQGLAGGSAAIHEQS
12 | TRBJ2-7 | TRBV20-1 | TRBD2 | SATSGGLFPFLY
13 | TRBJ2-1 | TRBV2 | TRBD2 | ASSLLAGGQDEQF
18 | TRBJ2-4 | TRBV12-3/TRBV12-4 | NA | ASSSRTSGPRSLAKNIQY
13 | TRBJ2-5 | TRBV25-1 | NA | ASSGGAGAGETQY
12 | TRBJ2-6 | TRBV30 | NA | AWMADSGANVLT
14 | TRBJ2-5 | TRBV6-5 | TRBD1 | ASSYPGTAGPETQY
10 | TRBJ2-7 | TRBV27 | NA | ASSPQGNEQN
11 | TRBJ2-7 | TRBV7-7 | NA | ASSLDTNYEQY
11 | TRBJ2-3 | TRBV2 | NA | ASSGEHTDTQY
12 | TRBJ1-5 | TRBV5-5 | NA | ASSFRNPLEPQH
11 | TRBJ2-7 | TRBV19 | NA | ASSIDSGAEQY
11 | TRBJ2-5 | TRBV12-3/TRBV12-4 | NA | ASSSTPAAIQY
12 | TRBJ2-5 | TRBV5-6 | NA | ASSGERGRETQY
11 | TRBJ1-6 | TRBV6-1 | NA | ASTGVNGSPLH
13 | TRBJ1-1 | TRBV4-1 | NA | ASSQGPGMNTEAF
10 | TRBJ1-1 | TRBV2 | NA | ASSSGETEAF
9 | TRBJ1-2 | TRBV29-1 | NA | SVIAYNGYT